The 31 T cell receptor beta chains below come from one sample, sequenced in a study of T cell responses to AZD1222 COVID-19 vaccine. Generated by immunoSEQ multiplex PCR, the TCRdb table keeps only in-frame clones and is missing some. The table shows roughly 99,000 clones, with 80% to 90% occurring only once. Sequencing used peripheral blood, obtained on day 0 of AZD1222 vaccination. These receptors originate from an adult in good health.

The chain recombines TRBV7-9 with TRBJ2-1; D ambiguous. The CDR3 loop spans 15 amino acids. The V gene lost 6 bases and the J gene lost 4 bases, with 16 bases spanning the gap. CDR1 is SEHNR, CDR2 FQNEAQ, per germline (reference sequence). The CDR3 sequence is CASRPYSTNYNEQFF. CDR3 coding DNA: TGTGCCAGCAGACCTTACTCTACCAATTACAATGAGCAGTTCTTC.

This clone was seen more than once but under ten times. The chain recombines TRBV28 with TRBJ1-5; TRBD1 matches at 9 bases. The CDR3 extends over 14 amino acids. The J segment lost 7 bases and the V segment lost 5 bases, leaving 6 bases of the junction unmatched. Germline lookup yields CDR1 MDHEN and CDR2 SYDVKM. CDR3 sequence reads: CASSIRDRAQPQHF. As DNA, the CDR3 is TGTGCCAGCAGTATCCGGGACAGGGCGCAGCCCCAGCATTTT.

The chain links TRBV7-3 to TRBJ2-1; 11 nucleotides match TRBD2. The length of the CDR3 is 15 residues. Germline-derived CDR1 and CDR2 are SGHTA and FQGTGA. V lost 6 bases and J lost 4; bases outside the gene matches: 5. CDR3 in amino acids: CASSPGLAEYNEQFF. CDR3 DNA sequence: TGTGCCAGCAGTCCGGGACTAGCGGAATACAATGAGCAGTTCTTC.

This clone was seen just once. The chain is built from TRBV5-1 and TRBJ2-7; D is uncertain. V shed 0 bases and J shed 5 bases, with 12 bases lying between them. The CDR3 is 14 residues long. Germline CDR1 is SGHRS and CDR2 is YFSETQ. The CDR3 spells CASSLEAPGNEQYF. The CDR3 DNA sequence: TGCGCCAGCAGCTTGGAGGCCCCTGGGAACGAGCAGTACTTC.

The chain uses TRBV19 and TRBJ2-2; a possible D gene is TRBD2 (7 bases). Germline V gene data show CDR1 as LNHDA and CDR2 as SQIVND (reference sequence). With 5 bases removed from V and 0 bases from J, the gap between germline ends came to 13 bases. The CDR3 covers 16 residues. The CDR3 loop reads CASSFYGGPNTGELFF. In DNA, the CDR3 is TGTGCCAGTAGTTTTTACGGGGGGCCGAACACCGGGGAGCTGTTTTTT.

The CDR3 coding sequence is TGTGCCAGCACCCCGGGAGGGATGAACACTGAAGCTTTCTTT. Translated: CASTPGGMNTEAFF. The V and J genes are TRBV28 and TRBJ1-1; D gene unclear. Germline lookup yields CDR1 MDHEN and CDR2 SYDVKM. The CDR3 spans 14 residues. V was cut by 7 bases and J by 0 bases, with 12 bases left in between.

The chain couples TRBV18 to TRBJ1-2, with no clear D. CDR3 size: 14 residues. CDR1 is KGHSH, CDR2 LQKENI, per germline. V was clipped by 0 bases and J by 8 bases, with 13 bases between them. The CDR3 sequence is CASSPPPRSVGYTF. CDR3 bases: TGTGCCAGCTCACCACCCCCCAGGAGTGTAGGCTACACCTTC. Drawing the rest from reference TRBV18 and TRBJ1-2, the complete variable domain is NAGVMQNPRHLVRRRGQEARLRCSPMKGHSHVYWYRQLPEEGLKFMVYLQKENIIDESGMPKERFSAEFPKEGPSILRIQQVVRGDSAAYFCASSPPPRSVGYTFGSGTRLTVV.

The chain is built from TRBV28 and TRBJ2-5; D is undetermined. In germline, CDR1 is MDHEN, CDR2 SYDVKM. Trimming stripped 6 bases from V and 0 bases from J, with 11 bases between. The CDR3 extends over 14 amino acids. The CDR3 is CASRLYKYQETQYF. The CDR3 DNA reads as TGTGCCAGCAGATTGTATAAGTACCAAGAGACCCAGTACTTC.

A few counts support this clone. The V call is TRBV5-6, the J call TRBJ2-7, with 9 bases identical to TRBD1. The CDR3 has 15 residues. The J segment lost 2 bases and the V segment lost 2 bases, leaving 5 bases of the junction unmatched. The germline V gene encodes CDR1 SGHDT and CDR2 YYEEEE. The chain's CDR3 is CASSLGGQGPYEQYF. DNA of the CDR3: TGTGCCAGCAGCTTAGGGGGACAGGGTCCCTACGAGCAGTACTTC.

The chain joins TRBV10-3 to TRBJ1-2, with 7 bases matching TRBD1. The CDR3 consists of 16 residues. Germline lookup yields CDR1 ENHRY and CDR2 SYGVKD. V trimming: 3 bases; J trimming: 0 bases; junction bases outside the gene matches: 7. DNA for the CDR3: TGTGCCATCAGTGACCCTCGGGACAGTTCTAACTATGGCTACACCTTC. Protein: CAISDPRDSSNYGYTF.

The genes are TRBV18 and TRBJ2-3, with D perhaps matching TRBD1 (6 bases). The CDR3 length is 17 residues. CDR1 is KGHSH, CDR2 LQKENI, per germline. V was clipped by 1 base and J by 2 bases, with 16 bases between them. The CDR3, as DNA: TGTGCCAGCTCACCACTAGCACAGGGCCGAAACACAGATACGCAGTATTTT. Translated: CASSPLAQGRNTDTQYF.

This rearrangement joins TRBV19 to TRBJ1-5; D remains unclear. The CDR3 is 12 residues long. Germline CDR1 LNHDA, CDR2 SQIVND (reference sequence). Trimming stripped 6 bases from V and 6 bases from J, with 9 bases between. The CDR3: CASSGFGQPQHF. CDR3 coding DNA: TGTGCCAGTAGCGGGTTTGGTCAGCCCCAGCATTTT.

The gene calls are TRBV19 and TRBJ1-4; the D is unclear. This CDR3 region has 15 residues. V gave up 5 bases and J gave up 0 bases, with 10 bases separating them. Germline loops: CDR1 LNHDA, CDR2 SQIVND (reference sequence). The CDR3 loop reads CASSSQPTTNEKLFF. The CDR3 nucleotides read TGTGCCAGTAGTTCACAGCCAACAACTAATGAAAAACTGTTTTTT.

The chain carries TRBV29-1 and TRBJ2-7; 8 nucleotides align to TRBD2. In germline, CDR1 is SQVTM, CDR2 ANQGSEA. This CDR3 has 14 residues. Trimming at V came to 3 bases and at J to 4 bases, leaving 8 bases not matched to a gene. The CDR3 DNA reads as TGCAGCGTTGACAGCGGGAGCGGAGGGTACGAGCAGTACTTC. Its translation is CSVDSGSGGYEQYF.

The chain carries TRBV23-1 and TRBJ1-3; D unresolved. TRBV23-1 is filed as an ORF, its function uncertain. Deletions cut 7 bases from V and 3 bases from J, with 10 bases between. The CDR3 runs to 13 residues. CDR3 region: CASIKYDGNTIYF. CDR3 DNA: TGCGCCAGCATTAAGTACGATGGAAACACCATATATTTT.

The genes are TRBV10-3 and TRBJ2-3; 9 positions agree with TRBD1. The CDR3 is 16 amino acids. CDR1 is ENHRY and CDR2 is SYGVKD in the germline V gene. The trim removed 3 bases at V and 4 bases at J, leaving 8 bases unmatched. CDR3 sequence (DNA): TGTGCCATCAGTGACCGTGGACAGGGGTTAGCAGATACGCAGTATTTT. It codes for CAISDRGQGLADTQYF.

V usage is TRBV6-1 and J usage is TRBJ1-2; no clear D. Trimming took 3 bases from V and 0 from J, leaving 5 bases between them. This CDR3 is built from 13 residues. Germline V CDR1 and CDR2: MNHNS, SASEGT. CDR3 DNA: TGTGCCAGCAGTGATGGACCTAACTATGGCTACACCTTC. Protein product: CASSDGPNYGYTF.

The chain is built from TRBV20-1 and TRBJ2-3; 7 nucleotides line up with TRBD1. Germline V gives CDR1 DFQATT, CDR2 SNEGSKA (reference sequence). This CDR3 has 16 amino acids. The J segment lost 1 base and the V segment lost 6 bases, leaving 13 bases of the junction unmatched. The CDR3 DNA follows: TGCAGTGCCAGTCCAGGGGGTGCTGGGGGCACAGATACGCAGTATTTT. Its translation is CSASPGGAGGTDTQYF.

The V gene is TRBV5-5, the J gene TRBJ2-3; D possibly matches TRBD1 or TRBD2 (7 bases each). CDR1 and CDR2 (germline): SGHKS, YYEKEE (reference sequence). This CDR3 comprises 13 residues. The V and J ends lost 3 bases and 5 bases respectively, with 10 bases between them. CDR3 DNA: TGTGCCAGCAGCTCCAGGGGGGGAGATACGCAGTATTTT. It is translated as CASSSRGGDTQYF. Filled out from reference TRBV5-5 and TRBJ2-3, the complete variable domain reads DAGVTQSPTHLIKTRGQQVTLRCSPISGHKSVSWYQQVLGQGPQFIFQYYEKEERGRGNFPDRFSARQFPNYSSELNVNALLLGDSALYLCASSSRGGDTQYFGPGTRLTVL.

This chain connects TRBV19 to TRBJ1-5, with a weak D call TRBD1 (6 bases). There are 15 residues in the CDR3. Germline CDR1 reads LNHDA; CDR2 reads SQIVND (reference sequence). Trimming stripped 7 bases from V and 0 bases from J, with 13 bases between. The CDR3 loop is CASTKWDNSNQPQHF. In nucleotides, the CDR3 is TGTGCCAGTACCAAGTGGGACAATAGCAATCAGCCCCAGCATTTT.

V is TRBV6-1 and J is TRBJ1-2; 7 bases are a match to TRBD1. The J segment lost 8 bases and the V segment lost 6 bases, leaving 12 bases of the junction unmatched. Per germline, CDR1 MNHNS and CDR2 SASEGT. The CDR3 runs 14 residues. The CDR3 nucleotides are TGTGCCAGCAGGCCCTCAGGGGGATCAGACGGCTACACCTTC. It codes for CASRPSGGSDGYTF.

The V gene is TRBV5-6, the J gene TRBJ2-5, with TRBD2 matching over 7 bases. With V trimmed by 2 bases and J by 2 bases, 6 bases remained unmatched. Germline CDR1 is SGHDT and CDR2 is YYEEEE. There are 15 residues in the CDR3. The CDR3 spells CASSLRGSGQETQYF. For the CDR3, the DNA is TGTGCCAGCAGCTTACGCGGGAGTGGGCAAGAGACCCAGTACTTC. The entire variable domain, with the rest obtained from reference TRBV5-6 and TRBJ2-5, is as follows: DAGVTQSPTHLIKTRGQQVTLRCSPKSGHDTVSWYQQALGQGPQFIFQYYEEEERQRGNFPDRFSGHQFPNYSSELNVNALLLGDSALYLCASSLRGSGQETQYFGPGTRLLVL.

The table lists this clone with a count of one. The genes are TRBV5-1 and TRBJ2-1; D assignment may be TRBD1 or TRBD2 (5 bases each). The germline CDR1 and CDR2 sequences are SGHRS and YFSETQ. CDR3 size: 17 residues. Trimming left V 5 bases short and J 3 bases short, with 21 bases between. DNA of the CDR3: TGCGCCAGCAGAAGAAGGAGTGGGGGAGCCGACTACAATGAGCAGTTCTTC. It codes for CASRRRSGGADYNEQFF. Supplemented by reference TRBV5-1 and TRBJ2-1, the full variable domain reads KAGVTQTPRYLIKTRGQQVTLSCSPISGHRSVSWYQQTPGQGLQFLFEYFSETQRNKGNFPGRFSGRQFSNSRSEMNVSTLELGDSALYLCASRRRSGGADYNEQFFGPGTRLTVL.

The CDR3 DNA follows: TGTGCCAGCAGCCCAGGGGGCGACGGCTACACCTTC. Protein sequence: CASSPGGDGYTF. The rearrangement uses TRBV9 and TRBJ1-2; TRBD1 matches 8 bases. The CDR3 loop spans 12 amino acids. Losses at the gene ends were 4 bases for V and 8 bases for J; bases not matched to a gene: 4. CDR1 is SGDLS, CDR2 YYNGEE, per germline.

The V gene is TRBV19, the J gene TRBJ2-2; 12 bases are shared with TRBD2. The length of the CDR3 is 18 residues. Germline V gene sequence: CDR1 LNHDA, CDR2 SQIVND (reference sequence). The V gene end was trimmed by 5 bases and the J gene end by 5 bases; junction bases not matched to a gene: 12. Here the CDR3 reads CASSPLASGRAGTGELFF. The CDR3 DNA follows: TGTGCCAGTAGTCCCCTGGCTAGCGGGAGGGCCGGAACCGGGGAGCTGTTTTTT.

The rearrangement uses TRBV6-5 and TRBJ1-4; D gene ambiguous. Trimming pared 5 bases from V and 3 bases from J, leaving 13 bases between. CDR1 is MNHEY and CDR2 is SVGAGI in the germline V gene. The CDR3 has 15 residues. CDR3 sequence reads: CASSTGPRPNEKLFF. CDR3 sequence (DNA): TGTGCCAGCAGTACGGGTCCCAGACCTAATGAAAAACTGTTTTTT.

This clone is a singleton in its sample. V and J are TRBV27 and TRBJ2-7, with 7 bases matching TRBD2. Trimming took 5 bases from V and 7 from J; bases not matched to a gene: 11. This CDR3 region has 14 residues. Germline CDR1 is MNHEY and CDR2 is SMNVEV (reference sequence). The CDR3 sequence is CASSRGELAEEQYF. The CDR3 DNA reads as TGTGCCAGCAGTAGAGGGGAGCTAGCGGAAGAGCAGTACTTC.

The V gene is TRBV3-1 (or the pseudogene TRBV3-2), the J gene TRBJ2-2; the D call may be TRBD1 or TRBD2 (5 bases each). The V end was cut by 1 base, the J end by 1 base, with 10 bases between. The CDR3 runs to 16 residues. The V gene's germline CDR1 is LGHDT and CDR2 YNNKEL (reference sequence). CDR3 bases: TGTGCCAGCAGCCAAGGGGGACGCCAGAACACCGGGGAGCTGTTTTTT. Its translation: CASSQGGRQNTGELFF.

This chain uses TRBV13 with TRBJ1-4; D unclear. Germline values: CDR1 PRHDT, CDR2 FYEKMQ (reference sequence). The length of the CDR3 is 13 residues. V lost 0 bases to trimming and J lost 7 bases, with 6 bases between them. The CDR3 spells CASSLGAAEKLFF. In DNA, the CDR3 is TGTGCCAGCAGCTTAGGGGCCGCTGAAAAACTGTTTTTT.

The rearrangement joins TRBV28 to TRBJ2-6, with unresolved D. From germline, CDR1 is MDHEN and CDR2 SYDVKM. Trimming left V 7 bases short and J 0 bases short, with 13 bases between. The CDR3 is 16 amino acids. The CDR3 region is CASIGQVFSGANVLTF. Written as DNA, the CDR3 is TGTGCCAGCATTGGGCAGGTTTTCTCTGGGGCCAACGTCCTGACTTTC. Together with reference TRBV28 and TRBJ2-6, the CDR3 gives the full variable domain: DVKVTQSSRYLVKRTGEKVFLECVQDMDHENMFWYRQDPGLGLRLIYFSYDVKMKEKGDIPEGYSVSREKKERFSLILESASTNQTSMYLCASIGQVFSGANVLTFGAGSRLTVL.

In DNA, the CDR3 is TGTGCCAGCAGTGAAGCACGGGCTACAGGGACCCAGTACTTC. Amino acids: CASSEARATGTQYF. The V and J genes are TRBV2 and TRBJ2-5, with D possibly TRBD1 on 5 matching bases. The CDR3 sequence is 14 residues long. V lost 0 bases and J lost 7, with 12 bases in between. Germline-derived CDR1 and CDR2 are SNHLY and FYNNEI.